This TCR beta chain is from a study of regulatory T cells in long-lasting Graves disease. Study at large: Persistence in Graves' disease required over 5 years of antithyroid drugs plus positive TSH receptor antibodies. Study results and caveats: The TCR repertoire of persistent Graves' patients was less diverse than that of newly diagnosed ones. With a small sample size, accuracy may have been reduced.

In building TCR beta libraries, iRepertoire HTBI primers were used together with Arm-PCR of CDR3 regions. Study processing details: Analysis of the samples identified approximately 63 TRBV and 14 TRBJ segments. TCRdb recomputed calls from the multiplex PCR reads with MiXCR, one row per CDR3 protein. The V and J calls and clone size come from TCRdb's table, not from the authors' own analysis. The sample lists roughly 700,000 distinct CDR3 sequences; 25% to 30% were seen once. There are 13 residues in the CDR3. The germline V and J ends were trimmed by 4 bases and 8 bases, with 9 bases remaining between them. The time point is: persistent/refractory GD, antithyroid drugs over 5 years with positive TRAb. PBMCs were the source of the RNA used for TCR sequencing. There are a few counts of this clonotype. Its target is unknown.

This receptor was obtained from a female donor with Graves disease. The sample in question was peripheral blood mononuclear cells (PBMCs), obtained when the disease was refractory, from a patient treated with antithyroid drugs. The genes are TRBV12-3 or TRBV12-4 and TRBJ1-6, with TRBD1 as a possible D gene (6 bases). In nucleotides, the CDR3 is TGTGCCAGCAGTTCCCACAGGGATTCACCCCTCCACTTT. Translated: CASSSHRDSPLHF.